The clone carrying this T cell receptor (beta chain) was found once. Per the study methods: Estimated nucleated cell counts came from reference gene primer amplification. Some clones are missing from TCRdb's copy, which holds only in-frame ones; the method was immunoSEQ multiplex PCR. The DNA gave D and trimming, while V, J and clone size come from that table. The sample consists of hundreds of thousands of clones, nearly 90% of them appearing once. This entry is derived from a study of blood T cell repertoires in COVID-19. In the study overall: Both acute and convalescent COVID-19 samples were obtained from the United States, Italy and Spain. PBMCs, B-cell-depleted T cells, or T cells provided the cDNA or gDNA that made up the material.

This clonotype originated in a woman younger than 30 who had recovered from COVID-19. What was sequenced was peripheral blood.

CDR3 nucleotide sequence: TGTGCCAGCAGCCCTAGGGAGCACAACACAGATACGCAGTATTTT. This translates into CASSPREHNTDTQYF. J is TRBJ2-3 and V is TRBV13, with D possibly matching TRBD2 (5 bases). V lost 5 bases, J lost 2 bases, and 14 bases lay in between. The CDR3 spans 15 residues. CDR1 is PRHDT, CDR2 FYEKMQ, per germline (reference sequence).